The 4 T cell receptor beta chains below were found in one sample sequenced in a study of shared clonotypes between healthy human individuals. This table comes from immunoSEQ multiplex PCR, and its TCRdb copy is limited to in-frame clones, with some not included. Of around 2.5 million clones listed, 90% to 95% were seen once; the top ten hold about 0.38%. The sample comprised naive CD4+ T cells from PBMCs. The subset was: CD45RA+ positively selected. These receptors came from a man younger than 30 in good health. Some clones in this sample may be carry-over from other donors' samples.

This clone appeared once. The chain joins TRBV28 to TRBJ1-3; D unclear. This CDR3 region has 13 residues. Trimming cost V 2 bases and J 4 bases, with 6 bases left between them. Germline assignment: CDR1 MDHEN and CDR2 SYDVKM. The CDR3 here is CASSLNRGNTIYF. The CDR3 nucleotides read TGTGCCAGCAGTTTAAACAGAGGAAACACCATATATTTT.

The chain joins TRBV2 to TRBJ1-1; no reliable D call. The CDR3 has 14 amino acids. Trimming left V 6 bases short and J 4 bases short, with 15 bases between. The germline gives CDR1 SNHLY, CDR2 FYNNEI. The CDR3 coding sequence is TGTGCCAGCAGCGGGATACTCGTCGGCACTGAAGCTTTCTTT. Translated, it gives CASSGILVGTEAFF.

The chain recombines TRBV11-1 with TRBJ2-7, with TRBD1 matching 9 bases. The length of the CDR3 is 14 residues. Germline V gene sequence: CDR1 SGHAT, CDR2 FQDESV (reference sequence). V trimming: 5 bases; J trimming: 5 bases; junction bases outside the gene matches: 7. CDR3 sequence reads: CASSHRQGGDEQYF. CDR3 nucleotide sequence: TGTGCCAGCAGCCACCGACAGGGGGGGGACGAGCAGTACTTC.

This chain connects TRBV5-1 to TRBJ1-5, with TRBD1 as a possible D gene (5 bases). CDR1 and CDR2 (germline): SGHRS, YFSETQ. The CDR3 has 17 residues. V was trimmed by 7 bases and J by 0 bases, leaving 20 bases between them. The CDR3, as DNA: TGCGCCAGCCTTGGACAACGGTTTCCCTATAGCAATCAGCCCCAGCATTTT. It codes for CASLGQRFPYSNQPQHF. Supplemented by reference TRBV5-1 and TRBJ1-5, the full variable domain reads KAGVTQTPRYLIKTRGQQVTLSCSPISGHRSVSWYQQTPGQGLQFLFEYFSETQRNKGNFPGRFSGRQFSNSRSEMNVSTLELGDSALYLCASLGQRFPYSNQPQHFGDGTRLSIL.